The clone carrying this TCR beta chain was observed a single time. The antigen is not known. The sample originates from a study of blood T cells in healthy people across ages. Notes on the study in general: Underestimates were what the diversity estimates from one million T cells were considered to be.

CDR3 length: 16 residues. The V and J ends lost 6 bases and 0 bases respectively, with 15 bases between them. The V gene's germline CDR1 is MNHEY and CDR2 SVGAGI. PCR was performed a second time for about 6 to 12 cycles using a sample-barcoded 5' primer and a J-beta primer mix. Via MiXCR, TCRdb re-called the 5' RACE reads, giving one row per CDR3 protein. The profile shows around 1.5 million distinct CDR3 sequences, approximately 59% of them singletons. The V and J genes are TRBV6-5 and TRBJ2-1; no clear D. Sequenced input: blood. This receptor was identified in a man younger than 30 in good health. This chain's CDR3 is CASSHQLQFSYNEQFF. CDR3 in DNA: TGTGCCAGCAGCCATCAGTTGCAGTTCTCCTACAATGAGCAGTTCTTC.